The rows below give T cell receptor beta chains drawn from one sample of a study of chronic HIV infection and antiretroviral therapy. Each CDR3 protein is one row after TCRdb ran MiXCR on the 5' RACE reads. Found here are some 43,000 distinct CDR3 sequences, 19% of them singletons; the top ten hold about 2.7%. The sequenced material came from peripheral blood. Every receptor here comes from an adult who had HIV and had not received antiretroviral therapy, or was an uninfected healthy control (not recorded which). The CDR3 runs from the conserved cysteine through the conserved F or W. D genes are given only for firm matches. Where a row states a size, it is once, few, many or the class of an expanded clone; other rows omit it.

j_gene: TRBJ2-5
v_gene: TRBV25-1
abundance: .
d_gene: TRBD1
CDR3nt: TGTGCCAGCAGTGCCGGACAGGGGGCGGGTCGGGAGACCCAGTACTTC
CDR3aa: CASSAGQGAGRETQYF

j_gene: TRBJ1-5
v_gene: TRBV11-2
abundance: .
d_gene: .
CDR3nt: TGTGCCAGCAGCTTAGACAGGGGTATCGGACAGCCCCAGCATTTT
CDR3aa: CASSLDRGIGQPQHF

j_gene: TRBJ2-3
v_gene: TRBV29-1
abundance: once
d_gene: TRBD2
CDR3nt: TGCAGCGTTCCTTCGACTAGCGGTAGGGCAGATACGCAGTATTTT
CDR3aa: CSVPSTSGRADTQYF

j_gene: TRBJ1-1
v_gene: TRBV29-1
abundance: few
d_gene: .
CDR3nt: TGCAGCGTGGAACTTGACGGGGGGGGTCGAGCTTTCTTT
CDR3aa: CSVELDGGGRAFF

j_gene: TRBJ2-2
v_gene: TRBV15
abundance: .
d_gene: .
CDR3nt: TGTGCCACCAGCTTTGGGACGGGGAACACCGGGGAGCTGTTTTTT
CDR3aa: CATSFGTGNTGELFF

j_gene: TRBJ1-1
v_gene: TRBV28
abundance: .
d_gene: .
CDR3nt: TGTGCCAGCAATACAATCCCAGGGTATGGAGACACTGAAGCTTTCTTT
CDR3aa: CASNTIPGYGDTEAFF

j_gene: TRBJ1-2
v_gene: TRBV21-1
abundance: few
d_gene: .
CDR3nt: TGTGCCAGCAGCAAATCGCGGGACGGAGCTAACTATGGCTACACCTTC
CDR3aa: CASSKSRDGANYGYTF

j_gene: TRBJ1-2
v_gene: TRBV28
abundance: few
d_gene: .
CDR3nt: TGTGCCAGCTCGGGGGGCCAGCCTCCTAACTATGGCTACACCTTC
CDR3aa: CASSGGQPPNYGYTF

j_gene: TRBJ1-1
v_gene: TRBV7-3
abundance: few
d_gene: .
CDR3nt: TGTGCCAGCAGCCCCGGACCCTCGAGCACTGAAGCTTTCTTT
CDR3aa: CASSPGPSSTEAFF

j_gene: TRBJ2-4
v_gene: TRBV29-1
abundance: .
d_gene: TRBD1
CDR3nt: TGCAGCGTTCGTCAGGGGGCAAACATTCAGTACTTC
CDR3aa: CSVRQGANIQYF

j_gene: TRBJ2-3
v_gene: TRBV11-2
abundance: .
d_gene: TRBD2
CDR3nt: TGTGCCAGCAGCTTAGATTGGCTAGCGGACACAGATACGCAGTATTTT
CDR3aa: CASSLDWLADTDTQYF

j_gene: TRBJ2-7
v_gene: TRBV11-2
abundance: .
d_gene: TRBD2
CDR3nt: TGTGCCAGCAGCCGTAGGACTAGCGGAGGTCCCTACGAGCAGTACTTC
CDR3aa: CASSRRTSGGPYEQYF

j_gene: TRBJ2-6
v_gene: TRBV27
abundance: few
d_gene: .
CDR3nt: TGTGCCAGCAGTTCAAAGGACCGCTCTGGGGCCAACGTCCTGACTTTC
CDR3aa: CASSSKDRSGANVLTF

j_gene: TRBJ1-6
v_gene: TRBV28
abundance: few
d_gene: .
CDR3nt: TGTGCCAGCAGCGTTGATAGGGACGCCAATTCACCCCTCCACTTT
CDR3aa: CASSVDRDANSPLHF

j_gene: TRBJ2-5
v_gene: TRBV18
abundance: few
d_gene: TRBD1
CDR3nt: TGTGCCAGCACCAAACAGACAGGGGAAGAGACCCAGTACTTC
CDR3aa: CASTKQTGEETQYF

j_gene: TRBJ1-1
v_gene: TRBV18
abundance: few
d_gene: TRBD1
CDR3nt: TGTGCCAGCTCACCACTTCAGGGGGCGAGAGGCACTGAAGCTTTCTTT
CDR3aa: CASSPLQGARGTEAFF

j_gene: TRBJ1-1
v_gene: TRBV4-1
abundance: few
d_gene: .
CDR3nt: TGCGCCAGCAGCCAGTCGGTAGGCGGCATGAACACTGAAGCTTTCTTT
CDR3aa: CASSQSVGGMNTEAFF

j_gene: TRBJ2-2
v_gene: TRBV27
abundance: few
d_gene: .
CDR3nt: TGTGCCAGCAGTTTTCGAGTAGTTGGCGCCGGGGAGCTGTTTTTT
CDR3aa: CASSFRVVGAGELFF

j_gene: TRBJ2-1
v_gene: TRBV28
abundance: .
d_gene: TRBD2
CDR3nt: TGTGCCAGCAGTTCAGCGGGAGGCCCTTACAATGAGCAGTTCTTC
CDR3aa: CASSSAGGPYNEQFF

j_gene: TRBJ2-7
v_gene: TRBV24-1
abundance: .
d_gene: TRBD1
CDR3nt: TGTGCCACCAGTGGTCGGGACAGTACCTACGAGCAGTACTTC
CDR3aa: CATSGRDSTYEQYF

j_gene: TRBJ2-3
v_gene: TRBV5-8
abundance: few
d_gene: TRBD2
CDR3nt: TGTGCCAGCAGTCGTGGACTAGCGGCGGATACGCAGTATTTT
CDR3aa: CASSRGLAADTQYF

j_gene: TRBJ2-7
v_gene: TRBV5-1
abundance: many
d_gene: TRBD1
CDR3nt: TGCGCCAGCAGCTTTGGGACAGGTAACTCCTACGAGCAGTACTTC
CDR3aa: CASSFGTGNSYEQYF

j_gene: TRBJ1-1
v_gene: TRBV6-5
abundance: .
d_gene: .
CDR3nt: TGTGCCAGCAACAAACAGGGTTCGACTGAAGCTTTCTTT
CDR3aa: CASNKQGSTEAFF

j_gene: TRBJ2-7
v_gene: TRBV24-1
abundance: .
d_gene: .
CDR3nt: TGTGCCACAAGGGGCGAAAAGTACCCCTACGAGCAGTACTTC
CDR3aa: CATRGEKYPYEQYF

j_gene: TRBJ1-5
v_gene: TRBV10-2
abundance: few
d_gene: .
CDR3nt: TGCGCCAGCAGTGATATCCCCCCCCGGAATCAGCCCCAGCATTTT
CDR3aa: CASSDIPPRNQPQHF

j_gene: TRBJ2-7
v_gene: TRBV5-1
abundance: .
d_gene: TRBD1
CDR3nt: TGCGCCAGCGGGGACAGGGCCTACGAGCAGTACTTC
CDR3aa: CASGDRAYEQYF

j_gene: TRBJ1-2
v_gene: TRBV15
abundance: .
d_gene: .
CDR3nt: TGTGCCACCAGCAGAGATCAGGGAAGGGGTGGCTACACCTTC
CDR3aa: CATSRDQGRGGYTF